The entry below describes one TCR beta chain. What this receptor recognizes is not known. Base qualities were left out, and no much larger clone turns up one base away. This sample stems from a study of blood T cell repertoires in COVID-19 (dated by TCRdb to 2018 to 2020). Regarding the study in general: The collaborator samples originated in the United States, Italy and Spain and spanned the acute and convalescent phases of COVID-19. The material from the prospective study consisted of cDNA or gDNA derived from T cells, B-cell-depleted T cells, or PBMCs. Deeply sampled blood TCRbeta repertoires from subjects exposed to, actively infected with, or recovered from COVID-19 were included in the dataset. The repertoires were made available in a free public database intended to serve as a resource for research on the immune response to SARS-CoV-2. Samples were obtained from the ongoing ImmuneRACE study (first 160 participants) and from over 1,000 subjects provided by 6 global collaborators. A de-identified subject ID, COVID-19 status, age in years and sex were almost always included in the sample metadata. Where available, HLA class I and class II types were taken from metadata supplied by the sample provider and were not determined by assay-based typing. General study outcomes and caveats: Clinical and demographic metadata were provided uncurated, with the amount varying by source and participant.

TCRbeta CDR3 regions were amplified from genomic DNA by means of the immunoSEQ Assay, a bias-controlled multiplex PCR. Concerning the study's data processing: Within the assay, amplification of reference gene primers was used to estimate how many nucleated cells each sample contained. To quantify the absolute abundance of each unique TCRbeta CDR3 rearrangement, sequence reads were collapsed and filtered. For each sample, productive Simpson clonality was calculated as the square root of Simpson's diversity index across productive rearrangements. The source is immuneACCESS, and TCRdb retained only in-frame sequences with V and J called. Part of the clones is not carried over; for the studies checked, unresolved V genes explain less than half of this, and the remainder is unexplained. V and J calls and clone size are copied from that table; D and trimming were computed from the DNA. The sample contains hundreds of thousands of clones, about nine tenths of them found a single time. Around 2.1% of the sample is held by the ten biggest clonotypes.

Whole blood was collected in K2EDTA tubes by collaborating institutions according to the institutions' own protocols. For TCRbeta analysis, collaborator samples were shipped as frozen whole blood, as isolated PBMCs, or as DNA extracted from either sample type. The sequence was obtained from a man between 18 and 35 years old with active or convalescent COVID-19. Material for sequencing was peripheral blood.

Read as DNA, the sequence is TGTGCCAGCAGGGCTGTGACCGGGACAGGGGGCGAGAATGAGCAGTTCTTC. This translates into CASRAVTGTGGENEQFF. The rearranged segments are TRBV9 and TRBJ2-1; the central 12 bases match TRBD1. Taken from cysteine to phenylalanine, the CDR3 has 17 residues. The read is trimmed to its CDR3 DNA, 51 bases read in frame from base 1. Here V drops 5 bases and J drops 7 bases, and the junction holds 13 bases not matched to any gene. The germline V gene yields SGDLS for CDR1 and YYNGEE for CDR2. The full variable domain, completed from the reference TRBV9 and TRBJ2-1 proteins outside the CDR3, reads DSGVTQTPKHLITATGQRVTLRCSPRSGDLSVYWYQQSLDQGLQFLIQYYNGEERAKGNILERFSAQQFPDLHSELNLSSLELGDSALYFCASRAVTGTGGENEQFFGPGTRLTVL.